This T cell receptor (beta chain) derives from a study of glioma-infiltrating T cells after dendritic cell vaccination. General study points: Higher pretreatment TIL content predicted longer progression-free time and survival.

CDR1 and CDR2 from the germline V gene are LNHDA and SQIVND (reference sequence). The CDR3 is 17 residues long. The V segment lost 6 bases and the J segment 8 bases; nucleotides outside the gene matches: 14. Repertoires were generated with immunoSEQ multiplex PCR, while TCRdb's copy carries only in-frame clones and drops some. Here the sample spans about 32,000 clones, more than 90% being singletons. Only a few counts were recorded for this clone. The target antigen is unknown. This TCR was recovered from a human donor with glioblastoma. V and J are TRBV19 and TRBJ2-1, with 12 bases aligning to TRBD2. This specimen was blood, taken before dendritic cell vaccination. Written as DNA, the CDR3 is TGTGCCAGTAGCCCGAGGTCGCTAGCGGGGGGGCTGTATGAGCAGTTCTTC. Its protein product is CASSPRSLAGGLYEQFF.